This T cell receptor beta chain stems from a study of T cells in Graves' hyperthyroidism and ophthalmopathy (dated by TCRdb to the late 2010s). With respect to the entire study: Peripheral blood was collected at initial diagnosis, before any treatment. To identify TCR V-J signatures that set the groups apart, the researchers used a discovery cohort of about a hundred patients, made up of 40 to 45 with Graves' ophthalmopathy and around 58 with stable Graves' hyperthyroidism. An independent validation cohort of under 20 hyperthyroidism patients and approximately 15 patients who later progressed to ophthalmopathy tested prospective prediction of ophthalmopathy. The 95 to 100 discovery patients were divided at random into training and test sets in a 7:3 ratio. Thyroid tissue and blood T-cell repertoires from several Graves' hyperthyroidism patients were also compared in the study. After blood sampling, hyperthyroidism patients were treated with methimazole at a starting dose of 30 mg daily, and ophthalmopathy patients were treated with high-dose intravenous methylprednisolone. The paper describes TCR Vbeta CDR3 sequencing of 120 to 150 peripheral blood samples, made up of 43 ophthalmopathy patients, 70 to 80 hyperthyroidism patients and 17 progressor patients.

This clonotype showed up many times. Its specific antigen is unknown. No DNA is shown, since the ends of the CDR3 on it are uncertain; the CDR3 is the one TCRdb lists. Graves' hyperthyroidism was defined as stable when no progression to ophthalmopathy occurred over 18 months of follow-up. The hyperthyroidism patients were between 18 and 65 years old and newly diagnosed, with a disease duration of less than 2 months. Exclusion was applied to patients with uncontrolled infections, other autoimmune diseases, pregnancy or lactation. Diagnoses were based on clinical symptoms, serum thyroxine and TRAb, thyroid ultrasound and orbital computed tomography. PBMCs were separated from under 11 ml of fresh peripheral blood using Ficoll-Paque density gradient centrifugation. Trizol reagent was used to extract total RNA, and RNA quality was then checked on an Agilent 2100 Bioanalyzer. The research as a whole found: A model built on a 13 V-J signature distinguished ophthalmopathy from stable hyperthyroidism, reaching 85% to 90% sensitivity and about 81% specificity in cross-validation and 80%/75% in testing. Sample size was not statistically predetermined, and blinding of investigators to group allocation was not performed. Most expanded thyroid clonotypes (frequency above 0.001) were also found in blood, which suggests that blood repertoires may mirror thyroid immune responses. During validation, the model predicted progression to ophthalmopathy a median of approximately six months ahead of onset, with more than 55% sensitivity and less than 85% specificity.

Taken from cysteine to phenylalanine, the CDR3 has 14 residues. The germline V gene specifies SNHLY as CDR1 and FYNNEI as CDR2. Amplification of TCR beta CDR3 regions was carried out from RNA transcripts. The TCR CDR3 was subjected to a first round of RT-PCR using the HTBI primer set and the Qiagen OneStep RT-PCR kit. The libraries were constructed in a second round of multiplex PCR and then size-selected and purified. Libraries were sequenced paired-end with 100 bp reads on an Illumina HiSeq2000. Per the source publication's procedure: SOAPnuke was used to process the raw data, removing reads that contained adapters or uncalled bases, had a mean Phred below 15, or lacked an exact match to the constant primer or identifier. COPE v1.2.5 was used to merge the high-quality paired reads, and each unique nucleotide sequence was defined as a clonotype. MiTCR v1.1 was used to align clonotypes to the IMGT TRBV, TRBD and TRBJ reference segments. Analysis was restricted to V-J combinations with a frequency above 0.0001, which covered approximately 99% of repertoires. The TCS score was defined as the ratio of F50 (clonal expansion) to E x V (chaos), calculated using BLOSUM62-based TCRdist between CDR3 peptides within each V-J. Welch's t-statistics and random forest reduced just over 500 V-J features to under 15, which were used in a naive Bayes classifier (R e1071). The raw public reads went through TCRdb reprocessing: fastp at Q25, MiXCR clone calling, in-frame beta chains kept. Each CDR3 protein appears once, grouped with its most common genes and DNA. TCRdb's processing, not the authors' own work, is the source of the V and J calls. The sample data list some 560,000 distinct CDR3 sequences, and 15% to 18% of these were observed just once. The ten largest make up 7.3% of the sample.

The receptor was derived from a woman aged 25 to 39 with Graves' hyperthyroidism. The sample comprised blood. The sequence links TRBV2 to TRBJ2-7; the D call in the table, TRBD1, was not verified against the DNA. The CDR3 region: CASILDRSKYEQYF.